These T cell receptor beta chains were read from a single sample in a study of CD8 T cells in ankylosing spondylitis. TCRdb re-called the 5' RACE reads through MiXCR, storing one row per CDR3 protein. The table lists more than 650,000 distinct CDR3 sequences, 12% of them singletons, with less than 0.65% in the top ten. Sequencing was carried out using blood, either unsorted or a sorted T cell fraction (not recorded which). These receptors were collected from a male donor with ankylosing spondylitis. The CDR3 runs from the conserved cysteine through the conserved F or W. The D gene is left open where the match is weak. Clone size is not always given. Where it is, it says once, few, many or a class for expanded clones.

d_gene: TRBD2
j_gene: TRBJ2-3
v_gene: TRBV7-9
abundance: few
CDR3aa: CASSATSGRAPVDTQYF
CDR3nt: TGTGCCAGCAGCGCTACTAGCGGGAGGGCCCCGGTGGATACGCAGTATTTT

d_gene: .
j_gene: TRBJ1-6
v_gene: TRBV5-1
abundance: few
CDR3aa: CASSFGATQHSPLHF
CDR3nt: TGCGCCAGCAGCTTTGGGGCTACGCAACATTCACCCCTCCACTTT

d_gene: .
j_gene: TRBJ1-2
v_gene: TRBV5-1
abundance: few
CDR3aa: CASSLGTRPGNYGYTF
CDR3nt: TGCGCCAGCAGCCTGGGGACTCGACCGGGAAACTATGGCTACACCTTC

d_gene: TRBD2
j_gene: TRBJ2-1
v_gene: TRBV7-2
abundance: .
CDR3aa: CASSSRGLAGAEQFF
CDR3nt: TGTGCCAGCAGCTCTAGGGGACTAGCGGGGGCGGAGCAGTTCTTC

d_gene: TRBD2
j_gene: TRBJ2-2
v_gene: TRBV10-3
abundance: few
CDR3aa: CAINSGRPGELFF
CDR3nt: TGTGCCATCAATAGCGGGAGGCCTGGGGAGCTGTTTTTT

d_gene: TRBD1
j_gene: TRBJ1-1
v_gene: TRBV12-5
abundance: .
CDR3aa: CASGRGQGTEAFF
CDR3nt: TGTGCTAGTGGCCGCGGACAGGGCACTGAAGCTTTCTTT

d_gene: TRBD1
j_gene: TRBJ1-2
v_gene: TRBV7-2
abundance: .
CDR3aa: CASSFEPSTGSNTF
CDR3nt: TGTGCCAGCAGCTTCGAACCCTCGACAGGGTCTAACACCTTC

d_gene: .
j_gene: TRBJ2-7
v_gene: TRBV29-1
abundance: .
CDR3aa: CSARDMAAYEQYF
CDR3nt: TGCAGCGCCCGGGACATGGCCGCCTACGAGCAGTACTTC

d_gene: .
j_gene: TRBJ2-3
v_gene: TRBV29-1
abundance: many
CDR3aa: CSVGGHNTDTQYF
CDR3nt: TGCAGCGTTGGGGGACACAACACAGATACGCAGTATTTT

d_gene: .
j_gene: TRBJ2-3
v_gene: TRBV7-8
abundance: .
CDR3aa: CASSPWGGVGTDTQYF
CDR3nt: TGTGCCAGCAGCCCTTGGGGCGGGGTCGGTACAGATACGCAGTATTTT

d_gene: TRBD1
j_gene: TRBJ2-7
v_gene: TRBV29-1
abundance: .
CDR3aa: CSVVDRGGLQYF
CDR3nt: TGCAGCGTCGTGGACAGGGGCGGACTGCAGTACTTC

d_gene: .
j_gene: TRBJ2-7
v_gene: TRBV29-1
abundance: many
CDR3aa: CSVQRGGYEQYF
CDR3nt: TGCAGCGTTCAGAGGGGTGGCTACGAGCAGTACTTC

d_gene: .
j_gene: TRBJ2-7
v_gene: TRBV2
abundance: .
CDR3aa: CASSIYEQYF
CDR3nt: TGTGCCAGCAGTATTTACGAGCAGTACTTC

d_gene: .
j_gene: TRBJ1-3
v_gene: TRBV7-2
abundance: few
CDR3aa: CASSLGLSSSGNTIYF
CDR3nt: TGTGCCAGCAGCTTAGGGCTCAGTTCCTCTGGAAACACCATATATTTT

d_gene: .
j_gene: TRBJ1-5
v_gene: TRBV10-3
abundance: many
CDR3aa: CAISESKTGYQPQHF
CDR3nt: TGTGCCATCAGTGAGTCGAAAACAGGTTATCAGCCCCAGCATTTT

d_gene: .
j_gene: TRBJ1-1
v_gene: TRBV20-1
abundance: many
CDR3aa: CSALGRVESAFF
CDR3nt: TGCAGTGCTCTGGGACGGGTCGAATCAGCTTTCTTT

d_gene: .
j_gene: TRBJ1-3
v_gene: TRBV4-3
abundance: many
CDR3aa: CASSLEEGAGNTIYF
CDR3nt: TGCGCCAGCAGCCTTGAAGAGGGGGCTGGAAACACCATATATTTT

d_gene: .
j_gene: TRBJ1-1
v_gene: TRBV20-1
abundance: .
CDR3aa: CSAGRGEGSEAFF
CDR3nt: TGCAGTGCTGGGAGAGGGGAAGGGTCTGAAGCTTTCTTT

d_gene: TRBD2
j_gene: TRBJ2-5
v_gene: TRBV25-1
abundance: .
CDR3aa: CASSDSLAGTGGTQYF
CDR3nt: TGTGCCAGCAGTGATAGTCTAGCGGGGACCGGGGGGACCCAGTACTTC

d_gene: .
j_gene: TRBJ2-1
v_gene: TRBV11-2
abundance: few
CDR3aa: CASSSLREIEQFF
CDR3nt: TGTGCCAGCAGCTCCCTCCGGGAAATTGAGCAGTTCTTC

d_gene: .
j_gene: TRBJ2-3
v_gene: TRBV7-2
abundance: .
CDR3aa: CASSSRPYDTQYF
CDR3nt: TGTGCCAGCAGTTCCCGGCCGTACGATACGCAGTATTTT

d_gene: TRBD2
j_gene: TRBJ2-1
v_gene: TRBV29-1
abundance: many
CDR3aa: CSVETSGSSYNEQFF
CDR3nt: TGCAGCGTTGAGACTAGCGGGAGCTCCTACAATGAGCAGTTCTTC

d_gene: TRBD2
j_gene: TRBJ2-1
v_gene: TRBV18
abundance: few
CDR3aa: CASSPLASGRAYLNEQFF
CDR3nt: TGTGCCAGCTCACCACTAGCTAGCGGGAGGGCTTATCTCAATGAGCAGTTCTTC

d_gene: TRBD2
j_gene: TRBJ2-1
v_gene: TRBV11-2
abundance: .
CDR3aa: CASRIAGGAYNEQFF
CDR3nt: TGTGCCAGCAGAATAGCGGGAGGGGCTTACAATGAGCAGTTCTTC

d_gene: TRBD2
j_gene: TRBJ2-1
v_gene: TRBV24-1
abundance: few
CDR3aa: CATRASGIYEQFF
CDR3nt: TGTGCCACCAGGGCTAGCGGGATCTATGAGCAGTTCTTC

d_gene: TRBD2
j_gene: TRBJ2-2
v_gene: TRBV6-5
abundance: .
CDR3aa: CASSWRGGADGELFF
CDR3nt: TGTGCCAGCAGTTGGCGCGGGGGGGCTGACGGGGAGCTGTTTTTT

d_gene: TRBD2
j_gene: TRBJ2-1
v_gene: TRBV6-1
abundance: .
CDR3aa: CASTLAGGYEQFF
CDR3nt: TGTGCCAGCACTCTAGCGGGGGGTTATGAGCAGTTCTTC

d_gene: .
j_gene: TRBJ2-1
v_gene: TRBV20-1
abundance: many
CDR3aa: CSASNNEQFF
CDR3nt: TGCAGTGCTAGCAACAATGAGCAGTTCTTC

d_gene: .
j_gene: TRBJ2-3
v_gene: TRBV29-1
abundance: .
CDR3aa: CSVAGAFSTDTQYF
CDR3nt: TGCAGCGTTGCGGGGGCCTTCAGCACAGATACGCAGTATTTT

d_gene: TRBD1
j_gene: TRBJ1-4
v_gene: TRBV4-3
abundance: .
CDR3aa: CASSQTTGPWEKLFF
CDR3nt: TGCGCCAGCAGCCAGACGACAGGGCCTTGGGAAAAACTGTTTTTT

d_gene: TRBD2
j_gene: TRBJ2-3
v_gene: TRBV4-3
abundance: .
CDR3aa: CASSQDWGSGSVPDTQYF
CDR3nt: TGCGCCAGCAGCCAAGATTGGGGTAGCGGGAGTGTCCCAGATACGCAGTATTTT

d_gene: TRBD1
j_gene: TRBJ2-7
v_gene: TRBV5-1
abundance: many
CDR3aa: CASSLRQGATYEQYF
CDR3nt: TGCGCCAGCAGCCTAAGACAGGGGGCGACTTACGAGCAGTACTTC

d_gene: .
j_gene: TRBJ2-7
v_gene: TRBV6-2/TRBV6-3
abundance: .
CDR3aa: CASSYSVQTDSYEQYF
CDR3nt: TGTGCCAGCAGTTACTCGGTACAGACCGATTCCTACGAGCAGTACTTC

d_gene: .
j_gene: TRBJ2-1
v_gene: TRBV18
abundance: .
CDR3aa: CASSPATSYEQFF
CDR3nt: TGTGCCAGCTCACCAGCGACTAGTTATGAGCAGTTCTTC

d_gene: .
j_gene: TRBJ1-2
v_gene: TRBV5-1
abundance: .
CDR3aa: CASSLDRERSGYTF
CDR3nt: TGCGCCAGCAGCTTGGACAGGGAGAGGAGTGGCTACACCTTC